This T cell receptor beta chain came from a study of blood T cell repertoires in COVID-19. Study-wide background: Both acute and convalescent COVID-19 samples were obtained from the United States, Italy and Spain. In each case, the material was cDNA or gDNA derived from T cells, B-cell-depleted T cells, or PBMCs.

Per the authors' pipeline: Counts of nucleated cells, estimated from reference gene primer amplification, were obtained. Here immunoSEQ multiplex PCR was the method, and the copy in TCRdb shows in-frame clones only, minus some. V, J and clone size derive from that table, while D and trimming were established from the DNA sequence. The profile shows about 210,000 clones, 80% to 90% of them singletons. The clonotype originates from a man between 40 and 49 years old with acute or convalescent COVID-19. The sequenced sample consisted of peripheral blood.

The DNA of the CDR3 is TGCAGCGTATCAAACGGACACCTTTCTGGGGCCAACGTCCTGACTTTC. Residues: CSVSNGHLSGANVLTF. The rearrangement links TRBV29-1 to TRBJ2-6, with D possibly TRBD1 on 5 matching bases. Trimming left V 6 bases short and J 1 base short, with 16 bases between. Germline loops: CDR1 SQVTM, CDR2 ANQGSEA. There are 16 residues in the CDR3.